This record covers a single T cell receptor (beta chain). Its specific antigen is unknown. Per-base quality was not reported, and no clone a single base away is much larger than it. These data come from a study of blood T cell repertoires in COVID-19 (dated by TCRdb to the early 2020s). Notes on the research overall: Collaborator samples came from the United States, Italy and Spain and covered acute and convalescent phases of COVID-19. Where HLA class I and class II types were available, the types were taken from metadata supplied by the sample provider, not from assay-based typing. Samples were obtained from the ongoing ImmuneRACE study (first 160 participants) and from about 1,300 subjects provided by 6 global collaborators. The material from the prospective study consisted of cDNA or gDNA derived from T cells, B-cell-depleted T cells, or PBMCs. The repertoires were made available in a free public database intended to serve as a resource for research on the immune response to SARS-CoV-2. The sample metadata nearly always contained a de-identified subject ID, COVID-19 status, age in years and sex. Deeply sampled blood TCRbeta repertoires from subjects exposed to, actively infected with, or recovered from COVID-19 were included in the dataset.

The full study reports these points: The amount of clinical and demographic metadata varied by source and participant and was provided uncurated.

TCRbeta CDR3 regions were amplified from genomic DNA by means of the immunoSEQ Assay, a bias-controlled multiplex PCR. Per the authors' processing: The number of nucleated cells in each sample was estimated by amplification of reference gene primers within the assay. To quantify the absolute abundance of each unique TCRbeta CDR3 rearrangement, sequence reads were collapsed and filtered. For each sample, productive Simpson clonality was calculated as the square root of Simpson's diversity index over productive rearrangements. TCRdb provides this immuneACCESS table in a form limited to in-frame rearrangements. Some clones are lacking; in checked studies, under half of them reflect an unresolved V gene, and why the rest are absent is not known. V, J and clone size derive from that table, while D and trimming were established from the DNA sequence. The sample table records some 210,000 clones; 87% of these occur just once. The top ten clones comprise about 9.3% of the sample.

Participants in the prospective study were aged about 18 to 95 years, lived in more than 20 United States geographic areas, and enrolled through a virtual design. To assign participants to cohorts, the prospective study relied on clinical history that participants themselves reported in a screening survey and a study questionnaire. Each participant in the prospective study had whole blood, serum and a nasopharyngeal or oropharyngeal swab collected by mobile phlebotomists. Participants in the prospective study had the option to provide additional blood draws and questionnaires over a roughly 2-month period. Prospective study blood samples were shipped either frozen or at room temperature before DNA extraction. From V the trimming removes 2 bases and from J it removes 6 bases, while the gene matches leave 7 bases of the junction unaccounted for. Reading the germline V gene gives CDR1 SGDLS and CDR2 YYNGEE. The CDR3 measures 15 amino acids from cysteine to phenylalanine. The kept DNA is CDR3 alone, 45 bases in frame from the first base.

The sequence joins TRBV9 to TRBJ2-1; 8 middle bases align to TRBD2. Sequencing used PBMCs or T cells enriched from blood (not recorded which). The clonotype was recovered from a young man with acute COVID-19. The DNA is as follows: TGTGCCAGCAGCGTTGGGACTAGTTATTCCAATGAGCAGTTCTTC. This sequence encodes CASSVGTSYSNEQFF.